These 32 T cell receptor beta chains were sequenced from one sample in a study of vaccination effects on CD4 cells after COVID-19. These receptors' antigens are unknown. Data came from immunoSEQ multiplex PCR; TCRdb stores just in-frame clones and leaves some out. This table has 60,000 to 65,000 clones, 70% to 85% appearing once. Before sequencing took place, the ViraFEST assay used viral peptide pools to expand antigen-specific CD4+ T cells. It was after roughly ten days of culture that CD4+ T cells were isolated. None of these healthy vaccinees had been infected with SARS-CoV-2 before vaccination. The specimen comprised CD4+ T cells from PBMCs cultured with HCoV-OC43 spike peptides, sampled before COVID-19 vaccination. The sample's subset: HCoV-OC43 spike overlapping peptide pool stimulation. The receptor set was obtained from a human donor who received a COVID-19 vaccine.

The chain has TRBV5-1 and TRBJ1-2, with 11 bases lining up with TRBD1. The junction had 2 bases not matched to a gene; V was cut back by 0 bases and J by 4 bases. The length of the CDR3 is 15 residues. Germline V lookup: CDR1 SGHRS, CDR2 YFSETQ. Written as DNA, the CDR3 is TGCGCCAGCAGCTTGGGGACAGGGGGCGGCTATGGCTACACCTTC. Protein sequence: CASSLGTGGGYGYTF.

The CDR3 region is CASSQAGTDTQYF. As DNA, the CDR3 is TGTGCCAGCAGCCAAGCTGGGACAGATACGCAGTATTTT. This chain connects TRBV3-1 (or the pseudogene TRBV3-2) to TRBJ2-3, with D unresolved. The germline V and J ends were trimmed by 1 base and 3 bases, with 5 bases remaining between them. Germline V gene lookup returns CDR1 LGHDT and CDR2 YNNKEL (reference sequence). CDR3 length: 13 residues.

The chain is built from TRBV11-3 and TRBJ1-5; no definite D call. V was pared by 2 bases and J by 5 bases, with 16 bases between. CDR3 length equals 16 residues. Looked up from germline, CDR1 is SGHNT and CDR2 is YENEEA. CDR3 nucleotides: TGTGCCAGCAGCTTAATGTCTTTGATATGTCATCAGCCCCAGCATTTT. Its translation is CASSLMSLICHQPQHF. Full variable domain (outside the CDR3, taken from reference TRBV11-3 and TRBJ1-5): EAGVVQSPRYKIIEKKQPVAFWCNPISGHNTLYWYLQNLGQGPELLIRYENEEAVDDSQLPKDRFSAERLKGVDSTLKIQPAELGDSAVYLCASSLMSLICHQPQHFGDGTRLSIL.

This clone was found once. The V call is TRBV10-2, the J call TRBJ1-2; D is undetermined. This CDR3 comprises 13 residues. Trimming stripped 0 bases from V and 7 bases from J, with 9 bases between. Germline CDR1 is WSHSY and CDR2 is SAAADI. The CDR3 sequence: CASSESSYVGYTF. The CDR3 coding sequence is TGCGCCAGCAGTGAGTCGTCTTACGTTGGCTACACCTTC.

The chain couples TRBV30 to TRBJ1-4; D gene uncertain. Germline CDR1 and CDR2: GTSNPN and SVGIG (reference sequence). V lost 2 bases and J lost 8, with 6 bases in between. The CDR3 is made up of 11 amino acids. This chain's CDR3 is CAWSTGEKLFF. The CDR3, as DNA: TGTGCCTGGAGTACGGGGGAAAAACTGTTTTTT.

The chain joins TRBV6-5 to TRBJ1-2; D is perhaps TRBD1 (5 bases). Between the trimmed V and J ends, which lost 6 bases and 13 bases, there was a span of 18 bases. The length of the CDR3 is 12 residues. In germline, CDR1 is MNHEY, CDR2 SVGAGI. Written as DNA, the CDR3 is TGTGCCAGCAGGTCCCCACTTGGGGCCTCCACCTTC. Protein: CASRSPLGASTF.

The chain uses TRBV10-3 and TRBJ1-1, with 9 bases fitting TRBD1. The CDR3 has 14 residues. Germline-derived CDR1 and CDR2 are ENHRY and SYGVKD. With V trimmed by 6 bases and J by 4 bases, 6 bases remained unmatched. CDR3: CAIRPGQGSTEAFF. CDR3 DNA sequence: TGTGCCATCAGACCGGGACAGGGAAGCACTGAAGCTTTCTTT.

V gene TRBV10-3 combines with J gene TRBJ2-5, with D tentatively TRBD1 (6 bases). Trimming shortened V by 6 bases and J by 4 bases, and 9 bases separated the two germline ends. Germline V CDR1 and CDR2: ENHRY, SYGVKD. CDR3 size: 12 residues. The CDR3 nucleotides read TGTGCCATCAGGGGCAGGGGAGAGACCCAGTACTTC. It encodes CAIRGRGETQYF.

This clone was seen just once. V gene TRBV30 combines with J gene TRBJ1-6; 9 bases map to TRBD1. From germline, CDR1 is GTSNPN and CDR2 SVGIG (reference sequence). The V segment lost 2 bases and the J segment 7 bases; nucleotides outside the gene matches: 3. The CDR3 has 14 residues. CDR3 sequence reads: CAWSRDRDNSPLHF. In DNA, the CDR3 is TGTGCCTGGAGTCGGGACAGGGACAATTCACCCCTCCACTTT.

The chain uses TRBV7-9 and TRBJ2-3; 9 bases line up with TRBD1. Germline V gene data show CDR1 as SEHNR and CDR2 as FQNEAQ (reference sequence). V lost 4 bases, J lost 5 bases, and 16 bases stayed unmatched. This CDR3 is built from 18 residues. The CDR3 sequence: CASSSPLLRDRAEDTQYF. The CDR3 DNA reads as TGTGCCAGCAGCTCGCCCCTCCTCCGGGACAGGGCCGAAGATACGCAGTATTTT.

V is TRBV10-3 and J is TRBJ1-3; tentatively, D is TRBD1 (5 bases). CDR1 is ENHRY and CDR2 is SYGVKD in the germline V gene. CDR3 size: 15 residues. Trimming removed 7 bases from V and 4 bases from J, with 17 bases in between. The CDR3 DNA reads TGTGCCATCAAGTCAATAGTAGGGGACGGAAACACCATATATTTT. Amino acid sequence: CAIKSIVGDGNTIYF.

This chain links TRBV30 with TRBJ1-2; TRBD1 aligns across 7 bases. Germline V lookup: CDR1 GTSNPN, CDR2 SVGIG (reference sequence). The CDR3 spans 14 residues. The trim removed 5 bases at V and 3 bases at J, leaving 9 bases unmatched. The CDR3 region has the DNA TGTGCCTGGGCACAGGGGAGCTACGACTATGGCTACACCTTC. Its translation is CAWAQGSYDYGYTF.

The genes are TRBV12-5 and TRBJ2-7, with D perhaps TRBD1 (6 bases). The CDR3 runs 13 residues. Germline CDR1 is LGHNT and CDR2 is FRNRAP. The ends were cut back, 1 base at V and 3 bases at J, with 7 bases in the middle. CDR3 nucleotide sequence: TGTGCTAGTGGTTTGGCACAGGGCTACGAGCAGTACGTC. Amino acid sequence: CASGLAQGYEQYV.

CDR3: CASSKGQAQNYGYTF. CDR3 nucleotides: TGTGCCAGCAGCAAGGGACAGGCCCAAAACTATGGCTACACCTTC. The rearrangement joins TRBV5-4 to TRBJ1-2; 8 bases are shared with TRBD1. V lost 4 bases to trimming and J lost 2 bases; unmatched junction nucleotides: 7. CDR1 and CDR2 from the germline V gene are SGHNT and YYREEE (reference sequence). CDR3 length equals 15 residues.

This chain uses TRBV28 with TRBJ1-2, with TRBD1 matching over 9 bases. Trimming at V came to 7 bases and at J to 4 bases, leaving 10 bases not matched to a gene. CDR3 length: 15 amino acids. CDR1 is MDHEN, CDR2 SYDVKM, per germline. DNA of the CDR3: TGTGCCAGCAACGCCCCACAGGGGGCCTCCTATGGCTACACCTTC. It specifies CASNAPQGASYGYTF.

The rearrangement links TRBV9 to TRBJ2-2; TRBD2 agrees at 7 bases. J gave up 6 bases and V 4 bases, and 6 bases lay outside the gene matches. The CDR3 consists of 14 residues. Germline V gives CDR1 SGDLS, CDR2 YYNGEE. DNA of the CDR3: TGTGCCAGCAGCACAAGGACTAGGGCCGGGGAGCTGTTTTTT. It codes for CASSTRTRAGELFF. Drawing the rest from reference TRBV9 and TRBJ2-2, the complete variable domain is DSGVTQTPKHLITATGQRVTLRCSPRSGDLSVYWYQQSLDQGLQFLIQYYNGEERAKGNILERFSAQQFPDLHSELNLSSLELGDSALYFCASSTRTRAGELFFGEGSRLTVL.

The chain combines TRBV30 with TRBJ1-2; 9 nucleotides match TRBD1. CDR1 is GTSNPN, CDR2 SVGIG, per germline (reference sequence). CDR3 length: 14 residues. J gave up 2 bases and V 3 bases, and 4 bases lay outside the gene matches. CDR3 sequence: CAWRDRGANYGYTF. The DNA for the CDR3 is TGTGCCTGGAGGGACAGGGGTGCGAACTATGGCTACACCTTC.

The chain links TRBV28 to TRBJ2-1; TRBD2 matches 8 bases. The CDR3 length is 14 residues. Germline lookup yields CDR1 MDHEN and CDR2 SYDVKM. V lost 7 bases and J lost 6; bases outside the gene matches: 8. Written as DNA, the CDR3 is TGTGCCAGCACCCCCGGGGGGGCGGCCAATGAGCAGTTCTTC. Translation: CASTPGGAANEQFF.

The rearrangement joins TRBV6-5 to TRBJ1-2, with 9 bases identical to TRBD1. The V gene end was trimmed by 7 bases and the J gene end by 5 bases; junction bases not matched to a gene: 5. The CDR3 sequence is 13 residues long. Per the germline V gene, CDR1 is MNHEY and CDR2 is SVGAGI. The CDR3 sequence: CASMSGTGYGYTF. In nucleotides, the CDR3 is TGTGCCAGCATGTCCGGGACAGGGTATGGCTACACCTTC.

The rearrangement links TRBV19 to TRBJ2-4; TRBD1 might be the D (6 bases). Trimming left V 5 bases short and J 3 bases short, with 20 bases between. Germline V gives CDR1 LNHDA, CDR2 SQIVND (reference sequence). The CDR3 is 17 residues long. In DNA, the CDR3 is TGTGCCAGTAGTTCCGCCGGGGCCGACAGGTACAAAAACATTCAGTACTTC. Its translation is CASSSAGADRYKNIQYF.

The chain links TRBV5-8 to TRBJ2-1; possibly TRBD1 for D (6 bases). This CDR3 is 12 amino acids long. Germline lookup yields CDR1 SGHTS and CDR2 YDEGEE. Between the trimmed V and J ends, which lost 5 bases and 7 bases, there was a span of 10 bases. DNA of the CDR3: TGTGCCAGCAGGCGCCAGGGGAATGAGCAGTTCTTC. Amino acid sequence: CASRRQGNEQFF. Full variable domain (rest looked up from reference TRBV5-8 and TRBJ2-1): EAGVTQSPTHLIKTRGQQATLRCSPISGHTSVYWYQQALGLGLQFLLWYDEGEERNRGNFPPRFSGRQFPNYSSELNVNALELEDSALYLCASRRQGNEQFFGPGTRLTVL.

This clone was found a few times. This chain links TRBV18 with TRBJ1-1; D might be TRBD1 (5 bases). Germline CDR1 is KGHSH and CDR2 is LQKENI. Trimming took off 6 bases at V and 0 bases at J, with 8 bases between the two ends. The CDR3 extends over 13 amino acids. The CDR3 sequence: CASSDTMNTEAFF. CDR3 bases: TGTGCCAGCTCGGACACCATGAACACTGAAGCTTTCTTT.

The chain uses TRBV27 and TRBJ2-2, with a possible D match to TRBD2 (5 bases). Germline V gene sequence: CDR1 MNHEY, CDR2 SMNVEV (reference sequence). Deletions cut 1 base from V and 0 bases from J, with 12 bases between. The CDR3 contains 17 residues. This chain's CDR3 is CASSLFSRGANTGELFF. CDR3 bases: TGTGCCAGCAGTTTATTCTCCCGGGGTGCGAACACCGGGGAGCTGTTTTTT.

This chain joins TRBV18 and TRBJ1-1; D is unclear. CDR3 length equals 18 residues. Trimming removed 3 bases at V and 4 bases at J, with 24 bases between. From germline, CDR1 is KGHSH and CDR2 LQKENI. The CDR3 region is CASSPHAYTAVAATEAFF. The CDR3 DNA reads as TGTGCCAGCTCACCCCACGCCTACACGGCCGTTGCGGCCACTGAAGCTTTCTTT. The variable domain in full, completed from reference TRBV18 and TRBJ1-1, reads NAGVMQNPRHLVRRRGQEARLRCSPMKGHSHVYWYRQLPEEGLKFMVYLQKENIIDESGMPKERFSAEFPKEGPSILRIQQVVRGDSAAYFCASSPHAYTAVAATEAFFGQGTRLTVV.

CDR3 nucleotides: TGCGCCAGCAGCTTCGACAGTAACACTGAAGCTTTCTTT. Its translation: CASSFDSNTEAFF. The chain links TRBV5-1 to TRBJ1-1, with D possibly matching TRBD1 (5 bases). The V gene's germline CDR1 is SGHRS and CDR2 YFSETQ. V was shortened by 2 bases and J by 2 bases, with 7 bases between the two germline ends. The CDR3 consists of 13 residues.

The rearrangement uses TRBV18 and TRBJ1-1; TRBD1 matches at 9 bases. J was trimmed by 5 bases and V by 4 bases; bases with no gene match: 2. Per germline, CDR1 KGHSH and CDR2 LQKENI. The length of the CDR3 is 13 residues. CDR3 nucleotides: TGTGCCAGCTCACTAGGACAGGGGACTGAAGCTTTCTTT. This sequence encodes CASSLGQGTEAFF. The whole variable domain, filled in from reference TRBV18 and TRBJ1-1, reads NAGVMQNPRHLVRRRGQEARLRCSPMKGHSHVYWYRQLPEEGLKFMVYLQKENIIDESGMPKERFSAEFPKEGPSILRIQQVVRGDSAAYFCASSLGQGTEAFFGQGTRLTVV.

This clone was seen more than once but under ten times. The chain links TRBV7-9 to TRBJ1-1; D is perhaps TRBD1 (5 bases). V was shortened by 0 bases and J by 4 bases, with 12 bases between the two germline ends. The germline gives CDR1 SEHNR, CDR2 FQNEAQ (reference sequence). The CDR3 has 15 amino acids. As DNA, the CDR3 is TGTGCCAGCAGCTTAGCGCCAGGGATTGGCACTGAAGCTTTCTTT. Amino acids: CASSLAPGIGTEAFF.

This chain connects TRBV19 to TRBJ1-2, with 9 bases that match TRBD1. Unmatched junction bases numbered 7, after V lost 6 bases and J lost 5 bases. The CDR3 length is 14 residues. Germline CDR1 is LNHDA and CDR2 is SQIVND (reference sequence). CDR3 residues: CASRSDRGLYGYTF. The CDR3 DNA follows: TGTGCCAGTAGGAGCGACAGGGGGTTATATGGCTACACCTTC. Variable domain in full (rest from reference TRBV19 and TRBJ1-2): DGGITQSPKYLFRKEGQNVTLSCEQNLNHDAMYWYRQDPGQGLRLIYYSQIVNDFQKGDIAEGYSVSREKKESFPLTVTSAQKNPTAFYLCASRSDRGLYGYTFGSGTRLTVV.

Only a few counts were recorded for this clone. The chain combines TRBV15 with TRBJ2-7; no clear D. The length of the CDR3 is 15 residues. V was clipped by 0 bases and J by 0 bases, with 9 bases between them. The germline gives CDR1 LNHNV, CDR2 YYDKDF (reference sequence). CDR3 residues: CATSREVHSSYEQYV. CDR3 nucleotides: TGTGCCACCAGCAGAGAGGTTCACTCCTCCTACGAGCAGTACGTC.

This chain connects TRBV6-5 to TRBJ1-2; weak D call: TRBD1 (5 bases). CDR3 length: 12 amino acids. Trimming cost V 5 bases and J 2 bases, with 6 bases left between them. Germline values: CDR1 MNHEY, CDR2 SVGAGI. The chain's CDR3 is CASSRQNYGYTF. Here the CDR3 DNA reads TGTGCCAGCAGTCGACAGAACTATGGCTACACCTTC.

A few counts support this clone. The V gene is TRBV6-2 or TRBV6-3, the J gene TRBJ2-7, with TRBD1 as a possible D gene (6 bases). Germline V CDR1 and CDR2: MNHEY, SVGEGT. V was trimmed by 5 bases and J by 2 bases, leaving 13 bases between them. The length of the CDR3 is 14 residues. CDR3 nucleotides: TGTGCCAGCAGTCGCGTGGGGGCCCCCTACGAGCAGTACGTC. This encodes CASSRVGAPYEQYV.

The CDR3 reads CATSDLGTGASRTDTQYF. The DNA of the CDR3 is TGTGCCACCAGTGATTTAGGGACAGGGGCTTCGCGCACAGATACGCAGTATTTT. The chain has TRBV24-1 and TRBJ2-3, with 10 bases that match TRBD1. The V gene's germline CDR1 is KGHDR and CDR2 SFDVKD. Trimming took 1 base from V and 1 from J; bases not matched to a gene: 7. This CDR3 contains 18 residues.